These 31 T cell receptor beta chains share one sample of origin, sequenced in a study of cytotoxic CD8 clonotypes in ibrutinib-treated CLL. Clones were read by immunoSEQ multiplex PCR, and TCRdb kept only the in-frame ones, dropping some. The table includes tens of thousands of clones, about half detected once. This material consisted of PBMCs, taken before ibrutinib treatment. These receptors were obtained from a human donor with chronic lymphocytic leukemia.

The CDR3 sequence: CASSYSSPSYGYTF. The CDR3 DNA is TGTGCCAGCAGTTACTCGAGCCCTAGCTATGGCTACACCTTC. The chain recombines TRBV6-5 with TRBJ1-2; D call uncertain. Germline-derived CDR1 and CDR2 are MNHEY and SVGAGI. Trimming pared 0 bases from V and 4 bases from J, leaving 9 bases between. This CDR3 spans 14 amino acids.

The sample holds a few counts of this clone. The CDR3 sequence: CASSYGRAGNYGYTF. The CDR3 region has the DNA TGTGCCAGCAGTTACGGCAGGGCGGGAAACTATGGCTACACCTTC. V gene TRBV6-5 combines with J gene TRBJ1-2; possible D gene TRBD1, 5 bases. CDR3 length: 15 residues. Germline V lookup: CDR1 MNHEY, CDR2 SVGAGI. Trimming shortened V by 2 bases and J by 2 bases, and 12 bases separated the two germline ends.

The sample holds a few counts of this clone. The chain employs TRBV9 and TRBJ2-7; D remains unclear. The CDR3 has 15 amino acids. Trimming took off 4 bases at V and 1 base at J, with 15 bases between the two ends. Per germline, CDR1 SGDLS and CDR2 YYNGEE. The CDR3 region has the DNA TGTGCCAGCAGCCCCAACATCGGACGGTCCTACGAGCAGTACTTC. It is translated as CASSPNIGRSYEQYF. The complete variable domain, with remaining parts taken from reference TRBV9 and TRBJ2-7, reads DSGVTQTPKHLITATGQRVTLRCSPRSGDLSVYWYQQSLDQGLQFLIQYYNGEERAKGNILERFSAQQFPDLHSELNLSSLELGDSALYFCASSPNIGRSYEQYFGPGTRLTVT.

The chain couples TRBV7-8 to TRBJ2-5; perhaps TRBD1 as D (7 bases). Per germline, CDR1 SGHVS and CDR2 FQNEAQ. V lost 5 bases and J 2 bases, leaving 18 bases between the germline ends. The CDR3 covers 16 residues. The CDR3 region is CASSLTEGGQQETQYF. CDR3 sequence (DNA): TGTGCCAGCAGCCTAACAGAGGGGGGACAGCAAGAGACCCAGTACTTC.

Only a few counts were recorded for this clone. V usage is TRBV5-1 and J usage is TRBJ1-3; D gene ambiguous. The CDR3 totals 14 residues. V lost 3 bases and J 4 bases, leaving 11 bases between the germline ends. The germline gives CDR1 SGHRS, CDR2 YFSETQ. Here the CDR3 reads CASSSQSAGNTIYF. CDR3 in DNA: TGCGCCAGCAGCTCCCAATCGGCCGGAAACACCATATATTTT.

In its sample, this clone was seen once. The chain links TRBV6-5 to TRBJ2-1; maybe TRBD2 (6 bases). With 7 bases removed from V and 8 bases from J, the gap between germline ends came to 15 bases. Germline CDR1 MNHEY, CDR2 SVGAGI. The CDR3 contains 13 residues. Here the CDR3 DNA reads TGTGCCAGCAACGAAGGAGGGGTGGATGAGCAGTTCTTC. This sequence encodes CASNEGGVDEQFF.

CDR3 region: CASSPQETQYF. In DNA, the CDR3 is TGTGCCAGCTCACCACAGGAGACCCAGTACTTC. This chain links TRBV18 with TRBJ2-5, with D unclear. Germline CDR1 reads KGHSH; CDR2 reads LQKENI. This CDR3 comprises 11 residues. V was clipped by 1 base and J by 5 bases, with 2 bases between them. Full variable domain (remainder filled in from reference TRBV18 and TRBJ2-5): NAGVMQNPRHLVRRRGQEARLRCSPMKGHSHVYWYRQLPEEGLKFMVYLQKENIIDESGMPKERFSAEFPKEGPSILRIQQVVRGDSAAYFCASSPQETQYFGPGTRLLVL.

This clone was observed a handful of times. The rearrangement joins TRBV5-1 to TRBJ2-3; D remains ambiguous. The CDR3 spans 14 residues. V lost 4 bases and J 5 bases, leaving 14 bases between the germline ends. Germline values: CDR1 SGHRS, CDR2 YFSETQ. CDR3 residues: CASSRSELGDTQYF. In DNA form, the CDR3 reads TGCGCCAGCAGCCGGTCGGAACTTGGAGATACGCAGTATTTT.

The chain uses TRBV1 and TRBJ2-3; the D call TRBD1 from the table was never checked on the DNA. TRBV1 is listed as a pseudogene. This CDR3 has 13 residues. The CDR3: CTSSRSYTDTQYF. For the CDR3, the DNA is TGCACCAGCAGCCGCAGTTACACAGATACGCAGTATTTT.

V and J are TRBV7-2 and TRBJ2-2, with 9 bases matching TRBD2. V lost 3 bases to trimming and J lost 1 base; unmatched junction nucleotides: 3. The CDR3 is 16 residues long. Germline V gene data show CDR1 as SGHTA and CDR2 as FQGNSA. CDR3 nucleotides: TGTGCCAGCAGCTTCTCAGCGGGGGGGAACACCGGGGAGCTGTTTTTT. Its protein is CASSFSAGGNTGELFF.

J is TRBJ2-3 and V is TRBV18; D gene uncertain. The V end was cut by 6 bases, the J end by 0 bases, with 16 bases between. The germline V gene has CDR1 KGHSH and CDR2 LQKENI. The length of the CDR3 is 16 residues. As DNA, the CDR3 is TGTGCCAGCTCCGCCAGACCTGATATAAGCACAGATACGCAGTATTTT. Encoded protein: CASSARPDISTDTQYF.

This clone appeared a few times. The chain's CDR3 is CASSLQGLGSYGYTF. In DNA, the CDR3 is TGTGCCAGCAGTTTACAGGGGCTGGGGTCCTATGGCTACACCTTC. The chain carries TRBV27 and TRBJ1-2; D may be TRBD1 (6 bases). The ends were cut back, 2 bases at V and 4 bases at J, with 14 bases in the middle. This CDR3 comprises 15 residues. Germline-derived CDR1 and CDR2 are MNHEY and SMNVEV (reference sequence).

This clone appeared a single time. The rearrangement links TRBV19 to TRBJ2-7, with D possibly being TRBD1 or TRBD2 (5 bases each). V shed 9 bases and J shed 6 bases, with 18 bases lying between them. Germline V gene sequence: CDR1 LNHDA, CDR2 SQIVND (reference sequence). The CDR3 runs to 13 residues. The CDR3 coding sequence is TGTGCCAGCCGGGGCCTTCGGGATCCCGAGCAGTACTTC. This translates into CASRGLRDPEQYF.

V gene TRBV15 combines with J gene TRBJ1-2; D is ambiguous. The germline CDR1 and CDR2 sequences are LNHNV and YYDKDF (reference sequence). This CDR3 has 13 residues. The V end lost 0 bases, the J end lost 5 bases, and 7 bases lay between the germline ends. The CDR3 DNA reads TGTGCCACCAGCAGAGATGGGCCTTATGGCTACACCTTC. This sequence encodes CATSRDGPYGYTF. The full variable domain, with the rest looked up from reference TRBV15 and TRBJ1-2, is DAMVIQNPRYQVTQFGKPVTLSCSQTLNHNVMYWYQQKSSQAPKLLFHYYDKDFNNEADTPDNFQSRRPNTSFCFLDIRSPGLGDTAMYLCATSRDGPYGYTFGSGTRLTVV.

This clone was found a few times. The same CDR3 arises from other DNA sequences in this sample as well. The chain is built from TRBV6-5 and TRBJ1-2; TRBD1 agrees at 9 bases. Germline assignment: CDR1 MNHEY and CDR2 SVGAGI. This CDR3 is built from 14 residues. After removal of 7 bases from V and 6 bases from J, the junction contained 9 bases not matched to a gene. CDR3 in DNA: TGTGCCAGCACCAAGGGACAGGGTAGTGATGGCTACACCTTC. As protein: CASTKGQGSDGYTF.

V is TRBV4-1 and J is TRBJ1-2; 7 bases agree with TRBD1. Trimming at V came to 0 bases and at J to 3 bases, leaving 10 bases not matched to a gene. The germline V gene has CDR1 MGHRA and CDR2 YSYEKL. CDR3 size: 17 residues. The CDR3 DNA follows: TGCGCCAGCAGCCAAGATCACATTTACAGGGGAGACTATGGCTACACCTTC. Amino acids: CASSQDHIYRGDYGYTF.

The gene calls are TRBV10-3 and TRBJ2-1; D is tentatively TRBD1 or TRBD2 (5 bases each). CDR3 length: 16 amino acids. Trimming pared 2 bases from V and 0 bases from J, leaving 11 bases between. Germline V lookup: CDR1 ENHRY, CDR2 SYGVKD. CDR3 DNA sequence: TGTGCCATCAGTGAGGGGACCGCTAGCTCCTACAATGAGCAGTTCTTC. Translating gives CAISEGTASSYNEQFF.

V and J are TRBV19 and TRBJ1-4; 8 nucleotides agree with TRBD1. Germline lookup yields CDR1 LNHDA and CDR2 SQIVND (reference sequence). This CDR3 spans 19 amino acids. V trimming: 3 bases; J trimming: 6 bases; junction bases outside the gene matches: 18. CDR3 protein: CASSMVPDRVLYPDEKLFF. CDR3 DNA: TGTGCCAGTAGTATGGTCCCGGACAGGGTTTTGTATCCCGATGAAAAACTGTTTTTT.

Written as DNA, the CDR3 is TGTGCCAGCAGCCCATGGGACAGCCCCTACGAGCAGTACTTC. The encoded protein is CASSPWDSPYEQYF. This chain links TRBV7-9 with TRBJ2-7; 7 bases are shared with TRBD1. The CDR3 has 14 residues. CDR1 SEHNR and CDR2 FQNEAQ come from the germline V gene (reference sequence). After removal of 5 bases from V and 2 bases from J, the junction contained 6 bases not matched to a gene.

Note on this clone: A much larger clone sits a single nucleotide away, making a read error possible. The chain recombines TRBV6-5 with TRBJ2-2; D is uncertain. This CDR3 comprises 11 residues. CDR1 is MNHEY, CDR2 SVGAGI, per germline. Trimming pared 6 bases from V and 1 base from J, leaving 0 bases between. DNA for the CDR3: TGTGCCAGCAGGAACACCGGGGAGCTGTTTTTT. Translation gives CASRNTGELFF.

The V and J genes are TRBV7-8 and TRBJ2-7, with unresolved D. The CDR3 loop spans 14 amino acids. V was cut by 5 bases and J by 0 bases, with 11 bases left in between. Germline CDR1 and CDR2: SGHVS and FQNEAQ. This CDR3 is CASSRQENSYEQYF. As DNA, the CDR3 is TGTGCCAGCAGCAGGCAAGAAAACTCCTACGAGCAGTACTTC.

V gene TRBV27 combines with J gene TRBJ1-1; 7 bases are a match to TRBD1. CDR3 length: 17 amino acids. CDR1 is MNHEY and CDR2 is SMNVEV in the germline V gene (reference sequence). With V trimmed by 1 base and J by 5 bases, 13 bases remained unmatched. CDR3 in amino acids: CASSLFGQGGLGTEAFF. Written as DNA, the CDR3 is TGTGCCAGCAGTTTATTCGGGCAGGGGGGACTTGGGACTGAAGCTTTCTTT.

The count of this clone is one. The chain employs TRBV28 and TRBJ2-1; D remains unclear. CDR1 MDHEN and CDR2 SYDVKM come from the germline V gene. CDR3 length: 14 amino acids. V was shortened by 5 bases and J by 5 bases, with 13 bases between the two germline ends. The CDR3 region is CASSTPPSDNEQFF. CDR3 DNA sequence: TGTGCCAGCAGTACACCCCCTAGTGACAATGAGCAGTTCTTC.

This sequence joins TRBV27 and TRBJ2-7; D might be TRBD1 (6 bases). CDR3 length equals 15 residues. With 0 bases removed from V and 4 bases from J, the gap between germline ends came to 13 bases. Germline lookup yields CDR1 MNHEY and CDR2 SMNVEV (reference sequence). The DNA of the CDR3 is TGTGCCAGCAGTTTATCGAGTACAGGGAAATACGAGCAGTACTTC. It codes for CASSLSSTGKYEQYF.

This clone appeared many times. The J gene is TRBJ2-7, the V gene TRBV4-1; D unclear. Trimming stripped 2 bases from V and 3 bases from J, with 8 bases between. CDR3 length equals 13 residues. Germline assignment: CDR1 MGHRA and CDR2 YSYEKL. The CDR3 DNA reads TGCGCCAGCAGCCAATTCCTCGGCTACGAGCAGTACTTC. It specifies CASSQFLGYEQYF.

As concerns this clone: Other DNA sequences in this specimen translate into the identical CDR3. The genes are TRBV5-6 and TRBJ2-2; tentatively, D is TRBD2 (5 bases). The V and J ends lost 2 bases and 4 bases respectively, with 6 bases between them. The CDR3 totals 13 residues. From germline, CDR1 is SGHDT and CDR2 YYEEEE. The CDR3 here is CASSFEGTGELFF. DNA of the CDR3: TGTGCCAGCAGCTTTGAGGGCACCGGGGAGCTGTTTTTT. The variable domain in full, with the rest retrieved from reference TRBV5-6 and TRBJ2-2, is DAGVTQSPTHLIKTRGQQVTLRCSPKSGHDTVSWYQQALGQGPQFIFQYYEEEERQRGNFPDRFSGHQFPNYSSELNVNALLLGDSALYLCASSFEGTGELFFGEGSRLTVL.

This clone was seen ten or more times. The chain is built from TRBV10-3 and TRBJ2-2; a possible D gene is TRBD1 (6 bases). The germline V gene has CDR1 ENHRY and CDR2 SYGVKD. The CDR3 covers 14 residues. The V gene lost 8 bases and the J gene lost 3 bases, with 13 bases spanning the gap. The CDR3 loop is CAIGGRADTGELFF. The CDR3 nucleotides read TGTGCCATCGGGGGCCGGGCGGACACCGGGGAGCTGTTTTTT.

The V call is TRBV7-2, the J call TRBJ1-6; possibly TRBD1 for D (5 bases). The V end was cut by 7 bases, the J end by 9 bases, with 25 bases between. This CDR3 has 17 residues. Germline-derived CDR1 and CDR2 are SGHTA and FQGNSA. The CDR3 sequence: CASTLRTGQAAISPLHF. In DNA form, the CDR3 reads TGTGCCAGCACCCTTAGAACAGGCCAGGCCGCGATTTCACCCCTCCACTTT.

The chain is built from TRBV5-1 and TRBJ2-7, with a tentative D call TRBD1 (5 bases). The germline V gene encodes CDR1 SGHRS and CDR2 YFSETQ. This CDR3 region has 15 residues. Trimming took off 3 bases at V and 3 bases at J, with 16 bases between the two ends. This chain's CDR3 is CASSSSVQANYEQYF. CDR3 bases: TGCGCCAGCAGCTCTTCGGTACAGGCGAACTACGAGCAGTACTTC.

The rearrangement joins TRBV10-3 to TRBJ2-7, with D perhaps matching TRBD1 (6 bases). V shed 8 bases and J shed 3 bases, with 20 bases lying between them. The CDR3 runs to 15 residues. Germline CDR1 reads ENHRY; CDR2 reads SYGVKD. The CDR3 region has the DNA TGTGCCATCTCCGCGGCCACAGGACAGAACTACGAGCAGTACTTC. Translation gives CAISAATGQNYEQYF.

The V and J genes are TRBV5-8 and TRBJ1-3; 8 nucleotides match TRBD1. CDR1 and CDR2 (germline): SGHTS, YDEGEE. The CDR3 length is 13 residues. Trimming took 6 bases from V and 4 from J; bases not matched to a gene: 3. Here the CDR3 reads CASTDRVGNTIYF. The CDR3 nucleotides are TGTGCCAGCACGGACAGGGTCGGAAACACCATATATTTT.